The 16 T cell receptor beta chains reported below all come from one sample, sequenced in a study of CD8+CD57+ T cells in acquired aplastic anemia. TCR beta VDJ and CDR3 were profiled, and genomic DNA was the template. TCRdb recomputed calls from the reads with MiXCR, one row per CDR3 protein. This sample has about 160,000 distinct CDR3 sequences, with over 40% found just once. Patients chosen for sequencing had shown CD8+CD57+ cell expansion by flow cytometry. Material: sorted CD4+, CD8+, or CD8+CD57+ T cells (not recorded which) from PBMCs. The receptors originated from a human donor with aplastic anemia.

This clonotype showed up just once. The chain has TRBV15 and TRBJ2-3, with D possibly being TRBD1 or TRBD2 (5 bases each). V was pared by 5 bases and J by 3 bases, with 18 bases between. The CDR3 covers 16 residues. The V gene's germline CDR1 is LNHNV and CDR2 YYDKDF (reference sequence). CDR3 region: CATSPTRDRGTDTQYF. The CDR3, as DNA: TGTGCCACCAGCCCCACGAGGGACCGCGGGACAGATACGCAGTATTTT. Full variable domain (rest looked up from reference TRBV15 and TRBJ2-3): DAMVIQNPRYQVTQFGKPVTLSCSQTLNHNVMYWYQQKSSQAPKLLFHYYDKDFNNEADTPDNFQSRRPNTSFCFLDIRSPGLGDTAMYLCATSPTRDRGTDTQYFGPGTRLTVL.

Regarding this clonotype: A much more abundant neighbour one base away suggests this may be a read error. The gene calls are TRBV6-2 or TRBV6-3 and TRBJ2-5, with D unresolved. V was shortened by 6 bases and J by 5 bases, with 10 bases between the two germline ends. Germline values: CDR1 MNHEY, CDR2 SVGEGT. This CDR3 spans 12 amino acids. The CDR3 here is CASRLDWETQYF. CDR3 sequence (DNA): TGTGCCAGCAGACTCGATTGGGAGACCCAGTACTTC.

This clonotype was counted many times. The V gene is TRBV6-5, the J gene TRBJ2-1, with a weak D call TRBD2 (5 bases). The V gene lost 2 bases and the J gene lost 9 bases, with 11 bases spanning the gap. From germline, CDR1 is MNHEY and CDR2 SVGAGI. The CDR3 is made up of 13 amino acids. The CDR3: CASSYTSPSEQFF. CDR3 DNA: TGTGCCAGCAGTTACACTAGTCCGAGTGAGCAGTTCTTC.

This clonotype was observed a few times. This chain links TRBV15 with TRBJ2-6, with no clear D. The germline V and J ends were trimmed by 3 bases and 2 bases, with 5 bases remaining between them. CDR1 is LNHNV and CDR2 is YYDKDF in the germline V gene (reference sequence). The CDR3 runs to 14 residues. Here the CDR3 DNA reads TGTGCCACCAGCAGTGGGACTGGGGCCAACGTCCTGACTTTC. Protein product: CATSSGTGANVLTF.

In this sample, this clonotype turned up many times. The J gene is TRBJ2-2, the V gene TRBV19; TRBD1 aligns across 8 bases. The J segment lost 5 bases and the V segment lost 8 bases, leaving 7 bases of the junction unmatched. The CDR3 extends over 14 amino acids. Germline CDR1 LNHDA, CDR2 SQIVND (reference sequence). Here the CDR3 reads CASRRTGKTGELFF. The CDR3 DNA reads as TGTGCCAGTCGAAGGACAGGGAAGACCGGGGAGCTGTTTTTT.

Here the CDR3 DNA reads TGTGCCAGCAGAAATAGCGGGGTTGAGACCCAGTACTTC. It specifies CASRNSGVETQYF. The J gene is TRBJ2-5, the V gene TRBV7-8; 8 nucleotides line up with TRBD2. Germline loops: CDR1 SGHVS, CDR2 FQNEAQ. V was clipped by 6 bases and J by 5 bases; unmatched bases: 5. The CDR3 spans 13 residues. Filled out from reference TRBV7-8 and TRBJ2-5, the complete variable domain reads GAGVSQSPRYKVAKRGQDVALRCDPISGHVSLFWYQQALGQGPEFLTYFQNEAQLDKSGLPSDRFFAERPEGSVSTLKIQRTQQEDSAVYLCASRNSGVETQYFGPGTRLLVL.

V usage is TRBV25-1 and J usage is TRBJ2-3, with D perhaps TRBD1 (6 bases). V shed 2 bases and J shed 1 base, with 13 bases lying between them. The CDR3 is 16 amino acids. CDR1 and CDR2 from the germline V gene are MGHDK and SYGVNS. CDR3 nucleotide sequence: TGTGCCAGCAGTGAACCCAGGGGATGGGGCACAGATACGCAGTATTTT. Its translation: CASSEPRGWGTDTQYF.

The chain links TRBV4-1 to TRBJ1-1; 12 nucleotides align to TRBD1. Germline values: CDR1 MGHRA, CDR2 YSYEKL. V shed 3 bases, J shed 9 bases, and the junction held 5 bases outside the gene matches. This CDR3 contains 14 residues. This CDR3 reads CASSHPGQGAKAFF. CDR3 DNA: TGCGCCAGCAGCCATCCGGGACAGGGGGCGAAAGCTTTCTTT.

At least ten counts were recorded for this clonotype. The chain is built from TRBV19 and TRBJ1-6; 7 bases line up with TRBD1. The CDR3 is made up of 15 amino acids. V lost 6 bases to trimming and J lost 9 bases; unmatched junction nucleotides: 11. Per the germline V gene, CDR1 is LNHDA and CDR2 is SQIVND (reference sequence). CDR3 DNA: TGTGCCAGTAGCACCCCAGGGGGAAGGAGTTCACCCCTCCACTTT. Translation gives CASSTPGGRSSPLHF.

This clonotype occurred once. The chain couples TRBV10-1 to TRBJ2-5; no clear D. The CDR3 is 13 amino acids. Trimming removed 2 bases from V and 0 bases from J, with 4 bases in between. CDR1 is WNHNN and CDR2 is SYGVQD in the germline V gene (reference sequence). CDR3 nucleotides: TGCGCCAGCAGTGAGAAGTACCAAGAGACCCAGTACTTC. Its protein is CASSEKYQETQYF.

The V gene is TRBV2, the J gene TRBJ2-7, with a possible D match to TRBD1 (6 bases). CDR1 and CDR2 from the germline V gene are SNHLY and FYNNEI. CDR3 size: 14 residues. Trimming took 2 bases from V and 3 from J, leaving 11 bases between them. Here the CDR3 reads CASSELQGRYEQYV. CDR3 nucleotide sequence: TGTGCCAGCAGTGAACTACAGGGTCGCTACGAGCAGTACGTC.

This CDR3 reads CASMWGVFTGELFF. The CDR3 coding sequence is TGTGCCAGCATGTGGGGAGTTTTCACCGGGGAGCTGTTTTTT. The chain combines TRBV5-5 with TRBJ2-2, with D perhaps TRBD2 (5 bases). Germline CDR1 and CDR2: SGHKS and YYEKEE (reference sequence). The V end was cut by 6 bases, the J end by 4 bases, with 13 bases between. The CDR3 sequence is 14 residues long. Using reference TRBV5-5 and TRBJ2-2 for the parts outside the CDR3, the full variable domain is DAGVTQSPTHLIKTRGQQVTLRCSPISGHKSVSWYQQVLGQGPQFIFQYYEKEERGRGNFPDRFSARQFPNYSSELNVNALLLGDSALYLCASMWGVFTGELFFGEGSRLTVL.

In this sample, this clonotype turned up a few times. The chain carries TRBV5-4 and TRBJ2-3, with 7 bases matching TRBD1. Losses at the gene ends were 3 bases for V and 2 bases for J; bases not matched to a gene: 3. Per the germline V gene, CDR1 is SGHNT and CDR2 is YYREEE (reference sequence). The CDR3 covers 14 residues. The CDR3 region is CASSSDRVTDTQYF. In DNA, the CDR3 is TGTGCCAGCAGCTCAGACAGGGTCACAGATACGCAGTATTTT. Together with reference TRBV5-4 and TRBJ2-3, the CDR3 gives the full variable domain: ETGVTQSPTHLIKTRGQQVTLRCSSQSGHNTVSWYQQALGQGPQFIFQYYREEENGRGNFPPRFSGLQFPNYSSELNVNALELDDSALYLCASSSDRVTDTQYFGPGTRLTVL.

A few counts support this clonotype. V usage is TRBV6-1 and J usage is TRBJ2-1; D is unresolved. The germline gives CDR1 MNHNS, CDR2 SASEGT. Trimming removed 6 bases at V and 0 bases at J, with 12 bases between. The CDR3 is 15 amino acids. The CDR3 sequence: CASRKLESSYNEQFF. CDR3 DNA sequence: TGTGCCAGCAGGAAACTTGAGAGCTCCTACAATGAGCAGTTCTTC.

The chain employs TRBV2 and TRBJ1-2; D is uncertain. The V end lost 3 bases, the J end lost 4 bases, and 15 bases lay between the germline ends. Germline assignment: CDR1 SNHLY and CDR2 FYNNEI. CDR3 length equals 15 residues. The CDR3 DNA sequence: TGTGCCAGCAGTGATATACCCCAGGCCCCCTATGGCTACACCTTC. It yields the protein CASSDIPQAPYGYTF.

Relative to its sample, this clonotype is medium-sized (0.01 to 0.1%). This sequence joins TRBV15 and TRBJ1-1; D is uncertain. The CDR3 extends over 12 amino acids. Germline V gives CDR1 LNHNV, CDR2 YYDKDF (reference sequence). Trimming pared 3 bases from V and 1 base from J, leaving 3 bases between. In DNA, the CDR3 is TGTGCCACCAGCAGGAGGAACACTGAAGCTTTCTTT. Its translation: CATSRRNTEAFF.